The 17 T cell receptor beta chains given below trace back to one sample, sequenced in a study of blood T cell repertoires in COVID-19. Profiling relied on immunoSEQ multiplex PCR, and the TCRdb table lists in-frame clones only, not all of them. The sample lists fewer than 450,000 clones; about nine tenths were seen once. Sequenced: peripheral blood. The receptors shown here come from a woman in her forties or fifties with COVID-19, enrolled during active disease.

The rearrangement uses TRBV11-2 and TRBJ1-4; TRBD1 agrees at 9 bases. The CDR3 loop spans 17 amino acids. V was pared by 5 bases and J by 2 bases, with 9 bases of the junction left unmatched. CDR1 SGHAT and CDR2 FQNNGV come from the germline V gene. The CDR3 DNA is TGTGCCAGCAGCCCAGGGACAGGGACGTTGACTAATGAAAAACTGTTTTTT. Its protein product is CASSPGTGTLTNEKLFF.

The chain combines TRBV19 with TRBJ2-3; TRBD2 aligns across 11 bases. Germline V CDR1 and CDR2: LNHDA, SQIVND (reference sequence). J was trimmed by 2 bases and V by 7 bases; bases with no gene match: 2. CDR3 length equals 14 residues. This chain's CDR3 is CASTTSGTTDTQYF. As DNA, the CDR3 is TGTGCCAGTACGACTAGCGGGACCACAGATACGCAGTATTTT.

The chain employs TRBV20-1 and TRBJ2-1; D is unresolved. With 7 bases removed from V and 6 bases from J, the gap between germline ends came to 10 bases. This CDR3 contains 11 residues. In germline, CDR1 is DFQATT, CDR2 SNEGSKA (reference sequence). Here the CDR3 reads CSVRRVNEQFF. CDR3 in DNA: TGCAGTGTCAGACGGGTCAATGAGCAGTTCTTC.

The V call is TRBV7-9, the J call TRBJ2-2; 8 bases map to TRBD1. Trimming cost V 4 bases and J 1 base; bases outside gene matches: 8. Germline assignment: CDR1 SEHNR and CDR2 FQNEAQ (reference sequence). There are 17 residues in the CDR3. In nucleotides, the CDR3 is TGTGCCAGCAGCTCCCGGGTTGGACAGGGGAACACCGGGGAGCTGTTTTTT. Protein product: CASSSRVGQGNTGELFF.

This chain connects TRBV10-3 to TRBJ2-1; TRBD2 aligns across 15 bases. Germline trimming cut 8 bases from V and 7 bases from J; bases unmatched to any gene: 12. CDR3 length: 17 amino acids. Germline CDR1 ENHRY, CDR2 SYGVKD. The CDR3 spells CAIGGGPGTSGRNEQFF. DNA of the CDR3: TGTGCCATCGGGGGGGGGCCCGGGACTAGCGGGAGGAATGAGCAGTTCTTC.

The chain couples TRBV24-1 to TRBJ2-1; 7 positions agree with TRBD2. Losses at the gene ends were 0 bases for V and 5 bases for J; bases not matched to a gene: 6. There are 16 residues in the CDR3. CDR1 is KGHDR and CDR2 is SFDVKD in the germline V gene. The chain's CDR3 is CATSDLSGRANNEQFF. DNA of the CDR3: TGTGCCACCAGTGATTTGTCGGGGAGGGCGAACAATGAGCAGTTCTTC.

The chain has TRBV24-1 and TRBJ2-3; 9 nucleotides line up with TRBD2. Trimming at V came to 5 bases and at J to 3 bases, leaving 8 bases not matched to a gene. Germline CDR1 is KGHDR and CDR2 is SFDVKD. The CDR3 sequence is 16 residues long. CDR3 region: CATSVIAGGPTDTQYF. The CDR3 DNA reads TGTGCCACCAGTGTGATTGCGGGAGGGCCGACAGATACGCAGTATTTT.

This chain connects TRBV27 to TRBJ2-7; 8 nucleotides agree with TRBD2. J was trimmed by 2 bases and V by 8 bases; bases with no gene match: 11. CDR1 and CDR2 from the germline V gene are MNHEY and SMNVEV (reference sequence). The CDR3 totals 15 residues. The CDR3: CASQPSGRSPYEQYF. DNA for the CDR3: TGTGCCAGCCAACCGAGCGGGAGATCCCCCTACGAGCAGTACTTC.

The CDR3 nucleotides read TGTGCCAGCAGTTTATTGGGACAGCCCTCTGGAAACACCATATATTTT. It encodes CASSLLGQPSGNTIYF. The chain couples TRBV27 to TRBJ1-3; TRBD1 matches at 7 bases. The CDR3 extends over 16 amino acids. J gave up 0 bases and V 1 base, and 3 bases lay outside the gene matches. The germline V gene has CDR1 MNHEY and CDR2 SMNVEV (reference sequence).

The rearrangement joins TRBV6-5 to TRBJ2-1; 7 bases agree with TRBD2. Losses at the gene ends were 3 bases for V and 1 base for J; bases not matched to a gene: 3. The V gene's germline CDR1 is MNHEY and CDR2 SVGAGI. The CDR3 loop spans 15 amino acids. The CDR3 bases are TGTGCCAGCAGTTATGGCGGGGGATCCTACAATGAGCAGTTCTTC. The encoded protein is CASSYGGGSYNEQFF.

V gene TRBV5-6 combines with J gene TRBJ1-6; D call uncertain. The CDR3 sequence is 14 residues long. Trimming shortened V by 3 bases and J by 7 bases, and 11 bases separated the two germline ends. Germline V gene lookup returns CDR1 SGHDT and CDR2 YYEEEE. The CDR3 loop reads CASSSRPENSPLHF. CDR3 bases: TGTGCCAGCAGCTCACGCCCAGAAAATTCACCCCTCCACTTT.

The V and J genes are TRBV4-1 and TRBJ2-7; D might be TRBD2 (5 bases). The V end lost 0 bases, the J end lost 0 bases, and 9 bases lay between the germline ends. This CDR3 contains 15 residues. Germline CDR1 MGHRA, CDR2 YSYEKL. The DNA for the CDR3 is TGCGCCAGCAGCCAAGATCAGAGCGGCTCCTACGAGCAGTACTTC. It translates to CASSQDQSGSYEQYF.

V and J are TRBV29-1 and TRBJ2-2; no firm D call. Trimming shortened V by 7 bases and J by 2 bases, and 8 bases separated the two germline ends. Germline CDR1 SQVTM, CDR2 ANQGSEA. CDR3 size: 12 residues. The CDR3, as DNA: TGCAGCGGACTGAAAAACACCGGGGAGCTGTTTTTT. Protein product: CSGLKNTGELFF.

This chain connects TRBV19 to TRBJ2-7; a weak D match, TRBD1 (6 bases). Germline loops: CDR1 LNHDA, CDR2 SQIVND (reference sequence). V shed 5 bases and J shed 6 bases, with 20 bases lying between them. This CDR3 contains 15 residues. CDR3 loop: CASSFLNQGPSEQYF. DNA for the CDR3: TGTGCCAGTAGTTTCCTCAACCAGGGGCCTAGCGAGCAGTACTTC.

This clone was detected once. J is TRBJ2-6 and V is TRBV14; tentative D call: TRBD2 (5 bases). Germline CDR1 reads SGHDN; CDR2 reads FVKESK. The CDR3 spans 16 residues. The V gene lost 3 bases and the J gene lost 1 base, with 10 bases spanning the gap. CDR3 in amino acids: CASSHIRGSGANVLTF. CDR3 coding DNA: TGTGCCAGCAGCCACATCCGGGGATCTGGGGCCAACGTCCTGACTTTC.

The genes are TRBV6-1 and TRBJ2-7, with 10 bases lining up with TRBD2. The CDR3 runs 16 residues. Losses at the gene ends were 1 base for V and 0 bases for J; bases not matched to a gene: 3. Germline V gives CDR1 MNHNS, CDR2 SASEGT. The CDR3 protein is CASSEEGTSVSYEQYF. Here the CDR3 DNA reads TGTGCCAGCAGTGAAGAAGGGACTAGCGTCTCCTACGAGCAGTACTTC.

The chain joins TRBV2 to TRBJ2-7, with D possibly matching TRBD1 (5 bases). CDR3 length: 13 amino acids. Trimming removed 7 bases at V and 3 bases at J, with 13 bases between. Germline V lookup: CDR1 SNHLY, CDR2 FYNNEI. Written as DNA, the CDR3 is TGTGCCAGCAATGGACAAGCCATCTACGAGCAGTACTTC. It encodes CASNGQAIYEQYF. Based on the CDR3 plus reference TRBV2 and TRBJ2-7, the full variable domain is EPEVTQTPSHQVTQMGQEVILRCVPISNHLYFYWYRQILGQKVEFLVSFYNNEISEKSEIFDDQFSVERPDGSNFTLKIRSTKLEDSAMYFCASNGQAIYEQYFGPGTRLTVT.